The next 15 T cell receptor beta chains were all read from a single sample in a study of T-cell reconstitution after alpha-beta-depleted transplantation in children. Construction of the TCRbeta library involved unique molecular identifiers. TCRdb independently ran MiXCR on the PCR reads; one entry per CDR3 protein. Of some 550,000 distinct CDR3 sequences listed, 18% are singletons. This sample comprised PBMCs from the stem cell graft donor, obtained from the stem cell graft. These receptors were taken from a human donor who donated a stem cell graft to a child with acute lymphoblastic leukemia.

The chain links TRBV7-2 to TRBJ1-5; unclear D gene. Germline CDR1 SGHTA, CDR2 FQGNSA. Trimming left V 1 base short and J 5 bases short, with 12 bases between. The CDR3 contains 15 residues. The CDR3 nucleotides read TGTGCCAGCAGCTTAGAGGGCCTTGCCGATCAGCCCCAGCATTTT. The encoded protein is CASSLEGLADQPQHF.

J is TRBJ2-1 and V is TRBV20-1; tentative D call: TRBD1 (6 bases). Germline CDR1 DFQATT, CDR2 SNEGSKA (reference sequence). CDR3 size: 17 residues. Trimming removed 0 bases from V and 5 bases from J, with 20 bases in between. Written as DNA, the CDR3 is TGCAGTGCTAGAGACTACAGGGAGACACAAGATAACAATGAGCAGTTCTTC. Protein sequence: CSARDYRETQDNNEQFF.

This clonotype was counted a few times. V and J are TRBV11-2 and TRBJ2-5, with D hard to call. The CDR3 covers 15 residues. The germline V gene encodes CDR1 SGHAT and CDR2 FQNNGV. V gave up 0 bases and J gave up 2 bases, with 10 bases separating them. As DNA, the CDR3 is TGTGCCAGCAGCTTAGATACGTTCCAGCAAGAGACCCAGTACTTC. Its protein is CASSLDTFQQETQYF.

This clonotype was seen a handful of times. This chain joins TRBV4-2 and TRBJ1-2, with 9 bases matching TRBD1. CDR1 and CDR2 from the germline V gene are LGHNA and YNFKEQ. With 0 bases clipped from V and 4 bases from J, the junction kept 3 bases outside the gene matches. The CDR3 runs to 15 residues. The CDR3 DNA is TGTGCCAGCAGCCAAGAAACAGGGGGCGTCTATGGCTACACCTTC. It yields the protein CASSQETGGVYGYTF.

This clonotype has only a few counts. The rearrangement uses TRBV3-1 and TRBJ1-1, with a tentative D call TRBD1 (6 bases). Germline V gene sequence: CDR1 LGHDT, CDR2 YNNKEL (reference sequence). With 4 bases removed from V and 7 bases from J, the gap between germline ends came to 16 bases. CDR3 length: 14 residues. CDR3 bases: TGTGCCAGCAGCCCAACACAGGGCAAGGGTGAAGCTTTCTTT. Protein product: CASSPTQGKGEAFF.

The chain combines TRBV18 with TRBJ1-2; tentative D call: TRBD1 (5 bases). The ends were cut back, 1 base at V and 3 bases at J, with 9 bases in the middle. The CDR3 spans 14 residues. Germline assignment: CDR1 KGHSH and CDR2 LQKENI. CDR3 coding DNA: TGTGCCAGCTCACCACGGGACTCCTACTATGGCTACACCTTC. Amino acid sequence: CASSPRDSYYGYTF.

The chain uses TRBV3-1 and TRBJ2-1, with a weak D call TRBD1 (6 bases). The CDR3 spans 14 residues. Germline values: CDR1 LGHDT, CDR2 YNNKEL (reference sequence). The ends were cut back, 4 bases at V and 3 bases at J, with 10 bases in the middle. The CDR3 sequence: CASSRWTVYNEQFF. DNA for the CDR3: TGTGCCAGCAGCCGGTGGACAGTCTACAATGAGCAGTTCTTC.

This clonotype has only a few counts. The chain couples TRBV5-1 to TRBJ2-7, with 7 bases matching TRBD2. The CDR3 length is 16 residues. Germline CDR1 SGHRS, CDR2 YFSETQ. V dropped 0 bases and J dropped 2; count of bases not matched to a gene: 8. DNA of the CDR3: TGCGCCAGCAGCTTGGGGTTGGGAGGGGTTGCCTACGAGCAGTACTTC. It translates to CASSLGLGGVAYEQYF.

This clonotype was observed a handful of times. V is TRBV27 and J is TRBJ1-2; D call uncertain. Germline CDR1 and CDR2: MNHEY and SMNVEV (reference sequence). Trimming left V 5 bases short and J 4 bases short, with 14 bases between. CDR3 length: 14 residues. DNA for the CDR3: TGTGCCAGCAGTGCTAATCCCGGAACCTATGGCTACACCTTC. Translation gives CASSANPGTYGYTF.

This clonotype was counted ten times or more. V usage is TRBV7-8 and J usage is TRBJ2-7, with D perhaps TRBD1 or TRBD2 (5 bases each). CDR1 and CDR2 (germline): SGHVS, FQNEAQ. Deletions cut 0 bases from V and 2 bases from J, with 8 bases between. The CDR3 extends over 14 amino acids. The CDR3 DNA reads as TGTGCCAGCAGCTTAGCGTCGGGGCCCTACGAGCAGTACTTC. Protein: CASSLASGPYEQYF.

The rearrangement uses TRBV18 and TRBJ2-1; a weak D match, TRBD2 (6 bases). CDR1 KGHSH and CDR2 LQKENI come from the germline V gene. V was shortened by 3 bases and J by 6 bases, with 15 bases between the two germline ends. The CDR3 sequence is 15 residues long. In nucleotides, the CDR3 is TGTGCCAGCTCACCGCGCTACCGGGACTTCAATGAGCAGTTCTTC. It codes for CASSPRYRDFNEQFF.

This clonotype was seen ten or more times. In nucleotides, the CDR3 is TGCAGCGTGGGACAAAGGAATTCACCCCTCCACTTT. Amino acids: CSVGQRNSPLHF. V is TRBV29-1 and J is TRBJ1-6; D may be TRBD1 (6 bases). The CDR3 is 12 residues long. The germline gives CDR1 SQVTM, CDR2 ANQGSEA. The V end lost 6 bases, the J end lost 7 bases, and 10 bases lay between the germline ends.

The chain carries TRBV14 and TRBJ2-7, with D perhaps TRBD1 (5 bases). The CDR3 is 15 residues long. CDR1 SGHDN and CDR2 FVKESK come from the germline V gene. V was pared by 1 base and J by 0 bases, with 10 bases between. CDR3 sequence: CASSQGPRDSYEQYF. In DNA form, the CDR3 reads TGTGCCAGCAGCCAAGGTCCCAGGGACTCCTACGAGCAGTACTTC.

DNA of the CDR3: TGTGCCAGCAGTGACATAGCGGTCCCTAATGAGCAGTTCTTC. Its protein product is CASSDIAVPNEQFF. This chain joins TRBV2 and TRBJ2-1; weak D call: TRBD2 (6 bases). CDR3 length equals 14 residues. Per germline, CDR1 SNHLY and CDR2 FYNNEI. The V gene lost 3 bases and the J gene lost 7 bases, with 13 bases spanning the gap.

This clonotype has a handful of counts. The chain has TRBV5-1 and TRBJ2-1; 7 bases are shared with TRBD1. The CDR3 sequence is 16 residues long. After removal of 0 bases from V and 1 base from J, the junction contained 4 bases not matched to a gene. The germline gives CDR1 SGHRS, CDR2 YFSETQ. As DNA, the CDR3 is TGCGCCAGCAGCTTGGGAATGGGACAGTCCTACAATGAGCAGTTCTTC. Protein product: CASSLGMGQSYNEQFF. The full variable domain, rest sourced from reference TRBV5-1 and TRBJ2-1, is KAGVTQTPRYLIKTRGQQVTLSCSPISGHRSVSWYQQTPGQGLQFLFEYFSETQRNKGNFPGRFSGRQFSNSRSEMNVSTLELGDSALYLCASSLGMGQSYNEQFFGPGTRLTVL.